These T cell receptor beta chains were read from a single sample in a study of T cell changes during pregnancy in multiple sclerosis. TCRdb's table, derived via immunoSEQ multiplex PCR, lists solely in-frame clones and lacks some. The data show 65,000 to 90,000 clones, roughly nine tenths seen once. The specimen comprised peripheral blood, sampled in the first trimester of pregnancy. All receptors derive from a female donor with multiple sclerosis, enrolled in a pregnancy study. The CDR3 runs from the conserved cysteine through the conserved F or W. The D gene is left open where the match is weak. Rows may omit the clone size; those that give it use once, few, many or a size class.

v_gene	d_gene	abundance	j_gene	CDR3aa	CDR3nt
TRBV25-1	.	.	TRBJ1-4	CASSEGGNEKLFF	TGTGCCAGCAGTGAAGGAGGTAATGAAAAACTGTTTTTT
TRBV6-4	TRBD2	.	TRBJ2-1	CASSDLAGSYNEQFF	TGTGCCAGCAGTGACCTAGCGGGGTCCTACAATGAGCAGTTCTTC
TRBV11-3	.	few	TRBJ1-1	CASSQRGRAGTEAFF	TGTGCCAGCAGCCAGCGGGGCAGGGCGGGGACTGAAGCTTTCTTT
TRBV6-1	TRBD1	.	TRBJ1-2	CATPGQYYGYTF	TGTGCCACCCCGGGACAGTACTATGGCTACACCTTC
TRBV7-9	.	.	TRBJ1-4	CASSLPRATNEKLFF	TGTGCCAGCAGTTTACCCAGGGCAACTAATGAAAAACTGTTTTTT
TRBV4-1	.	.	TRBJ1-5	CASSQGLLDGDGNQPQHF	TGCGCCAGCAGCCAAGGTTTGTTGGACGGGGATGGCAATCAGCCCCAGCATTTT
TRBV27	.	.	TRBJ2-1	CASSFVGGGYNEQFF	TGTGCCAGCAGTTTTGTGGGAGGTGGCTACAATGAGCAGTTCTTC
TRBV6-1	TRBD1	.	TRBJ2-7	CASSGTGIYEQYF	TGTGCCAGCAGTGGGACAGGGATCTACGAGCAGTACTTC
TRBV7-2	.	.	TRBJ1-6	CASSLRGWQNNNSPLHF	TGTGCCAGCAGCTTAAGAGGTTGGCAGAACAATAATTCACCCCTCCACTTT
TRBV6-1	TRBD1	.	TRBJ1-4	CASRAGTGVGEKLFF	TGTGCCAGCAGGGCCGGGACAGGGGTCGGTGAAAAACTGTTTTTT
TRBV5-6	.	.	TRBJ2-2	CASNHPRQQNTGELFF	TGTGCCAGCAACCATCCCCGACAGCAGAACACCGGGGAGCTGTTTTTT
TRBV5-1	TRBD1	.	TRBJ1-1	CASSVKGATNTEAFF	TGCGCCAGCAGCGTCAAGGGGGCTACGAACACTGAAGCTTTCTTT
TRBV19	.	.	TRBJ2-6	CASTSDTSGANVLTF	TGTGCCAGTACCAGTGACACTTCTGGGGCCAACGTCCTGACTTTC
TRBV6-1	TRBD2	.	TRBJ2-2	CASSEGSGRAIFTGELFF	TGTGCCAGCAGTGAAGGTAGCGGGAGGGCCATTTTCACCGGGGAGCTGTTTTTT
TRBV10-3	TRBD1	.	TRBJ2-3	CAIRGKQGLSTDTQYF	TGTGCCATCAGGGGAAAACAGGGGCTTAGCACAGATACGCAGTATTTT
TRBV4-1	.	.	TRBJ1-4	CASSQTGHEKLFF	TGCGCCAGCAGCCAAACAGGCCATGAAAAACTGTTTTTT
TRBV5-4	.	.	TRBJ2-2	CASSSDLRGELFF	TGTGCCAGCAGCTCCGACCTGAGGGGGGAGCTGTTTTTT
TRBV4-1	.	.	TRBJ1-1	CASRNIRGGNTEAFF	TGCGCCAGCAGAAATATTCGGGGGGGAAACACTGAAGCTTTCTTT
TRBV4-2	.	.	TRBJ2-2	CASSQDGRVNTGELFF	TGTGCCAGCAGCCAAGATGGGAGAGTTAACACCGGGGAGCTGTTTTTT
TRBV4-3	.	.	TRBJ1-2	CASSQDPSHYGYTF	TGCGCCAGCAGCCAAGACCCGTCCCACTATGGCTACACCTTC
TRBV7-9	TRBD1	few	TRBJ1-5	CASSNRGPNQPQHF	TGTGCCAGCAGCAACAGGGGGCCGAATCAGCCCCAGCATTTT
TRBV7-9	TRBD1	.	TRBJ2-3	CASSQAPGQRAKDTQYF	TGTGCCAGCAGCCAAGCCCCGGGACAGAGGGCCAAAGATACGCAGTATTTT
TRBV18	TRBD1	.	TRBJ1-2	CASSPYGQAHYGYTF	TGTGCCAGCTCACCATACGGACAGGCTCACTATGGCTACACCTTC
TRBV5-1	.	.	TRBJ1-2	CASSLPGIFGYTF	TGCGCCAGCAGCCTTCCAGGGATCTTTGGCTACACCTTC
TRBV10-3	TRBD1	.	TRBJ1-3	CASSWGRGTGNTIYF	TGTGCCTCCAGCTGGGGCAGGGGGACCGGAAACACCATATATTTT